These 25 T cell receptor beta chains originate from one sample sequenced in a study of blood T cells in healthy people across ages. A second PCR, run for roughly 7 to 11 cycles, used a sample-barcoded 5' primer plus a J-beta primer mix. MiXCR, applied by TCRdb to the 5' RACE reads, yields one record per CDR3 protein. The table includes some 320,000 distinct CDR3 sequences, roughly 26% detected once. Sequenced sample: blood. The receptor source for this set is a woman between 70 and 85 years old in good health.

The chain employs TRBV28 and TRBJ1-2; D is unclear. This CDR3 has 12 residues. Germline V lookup: CDR1 MDHEN, CDR2 SYDVKM. V gave up 6 bases and J gave up 8 bases, with 13 bases separating them. In DNA form, the CDR3 reads TGTGCCAGCAGATTAGTTGTCGGCGGCTACACCTTC. Translating it yields CASRLVVGGYTF.

The chain recombines TRBV28 with TRBJ1-6, with TRBD1 identical over 8 bases. V lost 7 bases to trimming and J lost 10 bases; unmatched junction nucleotides: 9. Germline-derived CDR1 and CDR2 are MDHEN and SYDVKM. The CDR3 extends over 14 amino acids. The CDR3 sequence is CASKIGQGRSPLHF. The DNA of the CDR3 is TGTGCCAGCAAAATAGGACAGGGTCGATCACCCCTCCACTTT.

The rearrangement uses TRBV20-1 and TRBJ2-1; tentative D call: TRBD1 (6 bases). The assigned J gene may be wrong: the sequence end matches TRBJ2-7 better. The CDR3 has 14 residues. CDR1 and CDR2 from the germline V gene are DFQATT and SNEGSKA (reference sequence). DNA of the CDR3: TGCAGTGCTAGGAAGACAGGAGCCAACTACGAGCAGTACTTC. Protein product: CSARKTGANYEQYF.

The chain combines TRBV7-7 with TRBJ2-5; weak D call: TRBD1 (6 bases). CDR1 SSHAT and CDR2 FNYEAQ come from the germline V gene (reference sequence). The CDR3 covers 13 residues. With 5 bases removed from V and 5 bases from J, the gap between germline ends came to 12 bases. The CDR3 sequence: CASSNRVGETQYF. The CDR3 bases are TGTGCCAGCAGCAACAGGGTAGGGGAGACCCAGTACTTC.

The rearrangement uses TRBV4-3 and TRBJ2-5, with TRBD1 matching 10 bases. The CDR3 runs to 17 residues. The J segment lost 5 bases and the V segment lost 0 bases, leaving 9 bases of the junction unmatched. The germline V gene encodes CDR1 LGHNA and CDR2 YSLEER. CDR3 nucleotides: TGCGCCAGCAGCCAAGATCCTCCGGGACAGGGGAGGGAGACCCAGTACTTC. This translates into CASSQDPPGQGRETQYF.

With regard to this clonotype: This could be a read error, since a much larger clone is one nucleotide away. The genes are TRBV29-1 and TRBJ2-5; D unresolved. CDR3 length equals 10 residues. The germline CDR1 and CDR2 sequences are SQVTM and ANQGSEA. CDR3 amino acids: CSGVQETQHF. The CDR3 coding sequence is TGCAGCGGCGTTCAAGAGACCCAGCACTTC.

This clonotype was seen a handful of times. This chain connects TRBV5-6 to TRBJ2-1; D gene uncertain. The J call may be faulty, since TRBJ2-5 better matches the DNA end. Germline CDR1 and CDR2: SGHDT and YYEEEE. The CDR3 is 14 amino acids. DNA for the CDR3: TGTGCCAGCAGCTTGGAATCTGGGATGGGGACCCAGTACTTC. This translates into CASSLESGMGTQYF.

As DNA, the CDR3 is TGTGCCATCAGTGACGGGGCGGGAGTGGGTGTGGAGACCCAGTACTTC. This codes for CAISDGAGVGVETQYF. The rearrangement links TRBV10-3 to TRBJ2-5, with 7 bases lining up with TRBD2. Unmatched junction bases numbered 12, after V lost 3 bases and J lost 5 bases. Germline V gene sequence: CDR1 ENHRY, CDR2 SYGVKD. There are 16 residues in the CDR3.

The sample holds a few counts of this clonotype. The rearrangement uses TRBV9 and TRBJ2-3; the match to TRBD2 covers 7 bases. Germline lookup yields CDR1 SGDLS and CDR2 YYNGEE. V lost 0 bases, J lost 0 bases, and 10 bases stayed unmatched. The CDR3 is 18 residues long. CDR3 bases: TGTGCCAGCAGCGTAGCTACTTCTAGCGGATCTAGCACAGATACGCAGTATTTT. As protein: CASSVATSSGSSTDTQYF.

The rearrangement links TRBV5-1 to TRBJ2-1, with D hard to call. Germline V lookup: CDR1 SGHRS, CDR2 YFSETQ. Trimming removed 0 bases from V and 9 bases from J, with 13 bases in between. This CDR3 comprises 14 residues. CDR3 in amino acids: CASSLDGSHTEQFF. The CDR3 DNA reads TGCGCCAGCAGCTTGGATGGGTCGCATACTGAGCAGTTCTTC.

This clonotype was seen a few times. This chain connects TRBV18 to TRBJ2-6, with D perhaps given as TRBD1 or TRBD2 (6 bases each). The germline V and J ends were trimmed by 1 base and 0 bases, with 16 bases remaining between them. The germline V gene has CDR1 KGHSH and CDR2 LQKENI. The CDR3 is 19 amino acids. The DNA for the CDR3 is TGTGCCAGCTCACCACTGGGGGGCAGCCCTCTCTCTGGGGCCAACGTCCTGACTTTC. Encoded protein: CASSPLGGSPLSGANVLTF.

The chain combines TRBV14 with TRBJ2-3, with 7 bases lining up with TRBD1. Germline trimming cut 1 base from V and 3 bases from J; bases unmatched to any gene: 4. The length of the CDR3 is 15 residues. The germline CDR1 and CDR2 sequences are SGHDN and FVKESK. This chain's CDR3 is CASSQGDRKTDTQYF. CDR3 nucleotide sequence: TGTGCCAGCAGCCAAGGGGACAGAAAGACAGATACGCAGTATTTT.

The chain combines TRBV7-2 with TRBJ2-5; 15 nucleotides agree with TRBD2. The DNA matches TRBJ2-7 better at its end, which makes the J call doubtful. There are 16 residues in the CDR3. Germline CDR1 SGHTA, CDR2 FQGNSA. The CDR3 region is CASSTGLAGGRDEQYF. CDR3 nucleotide sequence: TGTGCCAGCAGCACCGGACTAGCGGGAGGGCGCGACGAGCAGTACTTC.

The chain employs TRBV6-5 and TRBJ1-2, with D possibly matching TRBD1 (5 bases). With 3 bases removed from V and 2 bases from J, the gap between germline ends came to 13 bases. Per the germline V gene, CDR1 is MNHEY and CDR2 is SVGAGI. The CDR3 length is 15 residues. The CDR3 loop reads CASSYGRDVNYGYTF. CDR3 DNA sequence: TGTGCCAGCAGTTATGGAAGGGACGTCAACTATGGCTACACCTTC.

The rearrangement links TRBV7-2 to TRBJ1-3; TRBD1 is a possible D gene (5 bases). Per the germline V gene, CDR1 is SGHTA and CDR2 is FQGNSA. The length of the CDR3 is 17 residues. Trimming stripped 5 bases from V and 0 bases from J, with 17 bases between. The CDR3 here is CASSLNNPGISGNTIYF. In nucleotides, the CDR3 is TGTGCCAGCAGCCTCAACAACCCAGGGATCTCTGGAAACACCATATATTTT.

The sample holds many counts of this clonotype. The V and J genes are TRBV29-1 and TRBJ2-4; D gene unclear. The CDR3 length is 12 residues. Per the germline V gene, CDR1 is SQVTM and CDR2 is ANQGSEA. V shed 3 bases and J shed 6 bases, with 9 bases lying between them. CDR3 protein: CSVEERRNIQYF. The DNA of the CDR3 is TGCAGCGTTGAGGAGAGGAGAAACATTCAGTACTTC.

The J gene is TRBJ1-6, the V gene TRBV9, with D hard to call. This CDR3 spans 13 amino acids. V lost 7 bases to trimming and J lost 8 bases, with 13 bases between them. Germline V gene lookup returns CDR1 SGDLS and CDR2 YYNGEE. The CDR3 bases are TGTGCCAGCGCCGCCCTTAGGGATTCACCCCTCCACTTT. It translates to CASAALRDSPLHF.

The V and J genes are TRBV6-6 and TRBJ1-1, with 8 nucleotides matching TRBD1. Germline loops: CDR1 MNHNY, CDR2 SVGAGI (reference sequence). V lost 6 bases, J lost 4 bases, and 10 bases stayed unmatched. CDR3 size: 15 residues. The CDR3 loop is CASSTGGTGGTEAFF. CDR3 coding DNA: TGTGCCAGCAGCACAGGGGGGACTGGTGGCACTGAAGCTTTCTTT.

V usage is TRBV12-3 or TRBV12-4 and J usage is TRBJ2-1; D assignment may be TRBD1 or TRBD2 (5 bases each). V lost 3 bases to trimming and J lost 0 bases, with 21 bases between them. The CDR3 is made up of 19 amino acids. In nucleotides, the CDR3 is TGTGCCAGCAGTTTTACGGCAGACAGCGGATGGGGCTCCTACAATGAGCAGTTCTTC. The encoded protein is CASSFTADSGWGSYNEQFF.

This clonotype came up a few times. The CDR3 loop reads CASSPRLAAKNIQYF. CDR3 nucleotides: TGTGCCAGCAGCCCGAGGTTGGCAGCCAAAAACATTCAGTACTTC. This chain links TRBV6-2 or TRBV6-3 with TRBJ2-4, with D uncertain. The CDR3 spans 15 residues. The germline V gene has CDR1 MNHEY and CDR2 SVGEGT. Between the trimmed V and J ends, which lost 6 bases and 0 bases, there was a span of 12 bases.

The chain has TRBV7-2 and TRBJ2-5; TRBD2 might be the D (7 bases). V was shortened by 3 bases and J by 11 bases, with 13 bases between the two germline ends. In germline, CDR1 is SGHTA, CDR2 FQGNSA. The CDR3 totals 12 residues. CDR3 region: CASSLGGQAQYF. The CDR3 DNA follows: TGTGCCAGCAGCTTGGGGGGGCAGGCTCAGTACTTC.

The rearrangement joins TRBV4-1 to TRBJ2-7; TRBD2 is a possible D gene (6 bases). CDR1 and CDR2 from the germline V gene are MGHRA and YSYEKL. Trimming took off 1 base at V and 4 bases at J, with 14 bases between the two ends. CDR3 length: 15 residues. This CDR3 is CASSQGTGAVYEQYF. Here the CDR3 DNA reads TGCGCCAGCAGCCAAGGAACGGGAGCAGTGTACGAGCAGTACTTC.

The chain is built from TRBV29-1 and TRBJ2-5; 11 nucleotides agree with TRBD2. Judging by the DNA end, TRBJ2-7 fits better; the J call may be wrong. This CDR3 has 13 amino acids. Germline V gene lookup returns CDR1 SQVTM and CDR2 ANQGSEA. The CDR3 nucleotides are TGCAGCGTGAGGATAGCGGGAGGGTACGAGCAGTACTTC. It translates to CSVRIAGGYEQYF.

This rearrangement joins TRBV28 to TRBJ2-7, with 9 bases fitting TRBD2. The CDR3 length is 16 residues. Germline values: CDR1 MDHEN, CDR2 SYDVKM. After removal of 6 bases from V and 3 bases from J, the junction contained 12 bases not matched to a gene. The CDR3 spells CASSLRPGSGSYEQYF. The CDR3 DNA sequence: TGTGCCAGCAGCCTCCGCCCGGGTAGCGGGAGCTACGAGCAGTACTTC.

Only a few counts were recorded for this clonotype. This sequence joins TRBV20-1 and TRBJ2-5; D is unresolved. Germline V gene data show CDR1 as DFQATT and CDR2 as SNEGSKA (reference sequence). V gave up 3 bases and J gave up 2 bases, with 10 bases separating them. The CDR3 runs 13 residues. CDR3 bases: TGCAGTGCTAGTAATGCGGCTCAAGAGACCCAGTACTTC. This sequence encodes CSASNAAQETQYF.